Presented here are 27 T cell receptor beta chains from one specimen sequenced in a study of siplizumab effects on memory and regulatory T cells. TCRdb's table, derived via immunoSEQ multiplex PCR, lists solely in-frame clones and lacks some. The sample has approximately 94,000 clones; 75% to 95% are singletons. The sample was CD4+ T cells sorted from blood. The receptors stem from a human donor in good health.

This clone has a handful of counts. The V gene is TRBV19, the J gene TRBJ2-2, with TRBD1 matching over 10 bases. Losses at the gene ends were 4 bases for V and 5 bases for J; bases not matched to a gene: 1. CDR3 length: 14 amino acids. CDR1 LNHDA and CDR2 SQIVND come from the germline V gene (reference sequence). CDR3 in amino acids: CASSKGQGTGELFF. CDR3 nucleotides: TGTGCCAGTAGTAAGGGACAGGGGACCGGGGAGCTGTTTTTT.

This clone appeared once. The rearrangement links TRBV6-5 to TRBJ1-1; D is unclear. Trimming shortened V by 7 bases and J by 1 base, and 7 bases separated the two germline ends. CDR3 length: 12 residues. Germline loops: CDR1 MNHEY, CDR2 SVGAGI. CDR3 DNA: TGTGCCAGCACGTCGGGGAACACTGAAGCTTTCTTT. Translation: CASTSGNTEAFF.

This chain joins TRBV28 and TRBJ1-5; D call uncertain. V was pared by 3 bases and J by 1 base, with 13 bases between. Germline-derived CDR1 and CDR2 are MDHEN and SYDVKM. The CDR3 spans 16 residues. CDR3: CASSFQPRSSNQPQHF. In DNA, the CDR3 is TGTGCCAGCAGTTTTCAGCCCAGGTCCAGCAATCAGCCCCAGCATTTT.

This clone was found once. The chain links TRBV2 to TRBJ1-1; no firm D call. Germline-derived CDR1 and CDR2 are SNHLY and FYNNEI. The V end was cut by 7 bases, the J end by 6 bases, with 18 bases between. The CDR3 runs 14 residues. CDR3 sequence reads: CASTPSLWQSEAFF. The DNA of the CDR3 is TGTGCCAGCACTCCTAGTCTCTGGCAGTCTGAAGCTTTCTTT.

The chain is built from TRBV6-1 and TRBJ1-6; tentative D call: TRBD1 (5 bases). Trimming took off 7 bases at V and 5 bases at J, with 9 bases between the two ends. Germline V gene data show CDR1 as MNHNS and CDR2 as SASEGT. The CDR3 runs to 13 residues. The CDR3, as DNA: TGTGCCAGCATCGGCAGGGATAATTCACCCCTCCACTTT. This sequence encodes CASIGRDNSPLHF.

The chain employs TRBV28 and TRBJ1-5, with 9 bases matching TRBD1. The CDR3 consists of 15 residues. V shed 4 bases, J shed 5 bases, and the junction held 6 bases outside the gene matches. Germline assignment: CDR1 MDHEN and CDR2 SYDVKM. The CDR3 protein is CASSSGQGRYQPQHF. The DNA of the CDR3 is TGTGCCAGCAGTTCCGGACAGGGGCGCTATCAGCCCCAGCATTTT.

CDR3 DNA sequence: TGCGCCAGCAGCTCCCAGACCACCGGGGAGCTGTTTTTT. It codes for CASSSQTTGELFF. The chain recombines TRBV5-1 with TRBJ2-2; D uncertain. This CDR3 is 13 amino acids long. Trimming pared 3 bases from V and 4 bases from J, leaving 7 bases between. CDR1 is SGHRS and CDR2 is YFSETQ in the germline V gene.

The rearrangement links TRBV2 to TRBJ2-7, with 11 bases identical to TRBD2. CDR3 length equals 14 residues. From germline, CDR1 is SNHLY and CDR2 FYNNEI. With V trimmed by 5 bases and J by 6 bases, 6 bases remained unmatched. The CDR3, as DNA: TGTGCCAGCAGTACTAGCGGGGGAATAGTCGAGCAGTACTTC. This sequence encodes CASSTSGGIVEQYF.

CDR3 region: CASSRLAGQETQYF. As DNA, the CDR3 is TGCGCCAGCAGCCGACTAGCGGGGCAAGAGACCCAGTACTTC. The chain recombines TRBV4-1 with TRBJ2-5; 11 positions agree with TRBD2. This CDR3 spans 14 amino acids. CDR1 is MGHRA and CDR2 is YSYEKL in the germline V gene. The V gene end was trimmed by 4 bases and the J gene end by 2 bases; junction bases not matched to a gene: 0.

The V and J genes are TRBV11-2 and TRBJ2-7, with D maybe TRBD1 (5 bases). The CDR3 runs to 16 residues. CDR1 SGHAT and CDR2 FQNNGV come from the germline V gene. Trimming took 5 bases from V and 3 from J, leaving 20 bases between them. The CDR3 is CASSQVGLGLLYEQYF. Here the CDR3 DNA reads TGTGCCAGCAGCCAAGTGGGGCTAGGCCTCCTCTACGAGCAGTACTTC.

The chain recombines TRBV7-2 with TRBJ1-2; possibly TRBD1 for D (5 bases). CDR1 is SGHTA and CDR2 is FQGNSA in the germline V gene. V lost 1 base and J 2 bases, leaving 11 bases between the germline ends. The CDR3 has 15 amino acids. Here the CDR3 reads CASSLEGTANYGYTF. The CDR3 region has the DNA TGTGCCAGCAGCTTAGAAGGGACCGCGAACTATGGCTACACCTTC.

The chain joins TRBV5-4 to TRBJ2-3; possibly TRBD2 for D (6 bases). This CDR3 is 15 amino acids long. With 4 bases removed from V and 0 bases from J, the gap between germline ends came to 12 bases. The germline V gene encodes CDR1 SGHNT and CDR2 YYREEE (reference sequence). CDR3 protein: CASSKSGFSTDTQYF. For the CDR3, the DNA is TGTGCCAGCAGCAAAAGCGGGTTTAGCACAGATACGCAGTATTTT. The full variable domain, with the rest looked up from reference TRBV5-4 and TRBJ2-3, is ETGVTQSPTHLIKTRGQQVTLRCSSQSGHNTVSWYQQALGQGPQFIFQYYREEENGRGNFPPRFSGLQFPNYSSELNVNALELDDSALYLCASSKSGFSTDTQYFGPGTRLTVL.

V is TRBV5-1 and J is TRBJ2-6; 7 bases map to TRBD1. Germline assignment: CDR1 SGHRS and CDR2 YFSETQ. J was trimmed by 0 bases and V by 5 bases; bases with no gene match: 5. The CDR3 is 16 amino acids. DNA for the CDR3: TGCGCCAGCAGTTCGGGACAGAGCTCTGGGGCCAACGTCCTGACTTTC. Amino acid sequence: CASSSGQSSGANVLTF.

This clone turned up a few times. The chain recombines TRBV11-2 with TRBJ1-2, with D tentatively TRBD1 (5 bases). The V end lost 1 base, the J end lost 4 bases, and 13 bases lay between the germline ends. The CDR3 is 15 amino acids. The germline V gene has CDR1 SGHAT and CDR2 FQNNGV. The CDR3 DNA is TGTGCCAGCAGCTTAGGGGCTGTCGGGGGCTATGGCTACACCTTC. It yields the protein CASSLGAVGGYGYTF.

The chain has TRBV9 and TRBJ1-6; D not certain. The ends were cut back, 4 bases at V and 6 bases at J, with 14 bases in the middle. In germline, CDR1 is SGDLS, CDR2 YYNGEE. The CDR3 is made up of 15 amino acids. The CDR3 here is CASSSTMDGNSPLHF. CDR3 DNA: TGTGCCAGCAGCTCCACTATGGACGGTAATTCACCCCTCCACTTT.

V is TRBV5-4 and J is TRBJ2-1, with 7 nucleotides matching TRBD2. Germline V CDR1 and CDR2: SGHNT, YYREEE (reference sequence). The CDR3 covers 15 residues. The V gene end was trimmed by 0 bases and the J gene end by 4 bases; junction bases not matched to a gene: 4. Here the CDR3 DNA reads TGTGCCAGCAGCTTGGATCTCGGGGGGTACAATGAGCAGTTCTTC. Its translation: CASSLDLGGYNEQFF.

J is TRBJ1-5 and V is TRBV7-9; D perhaps matches TRBD1 (6 bases). The germline CDR1 and CDR2 sequences are SEHNR and FQNEAQ (reference sequence). V was shortened by 0 bases and J by 4 bases, with 13 bases between the two germline ends. CDR3 size: 16 residues. CDR3 in amino acids: CASSLAEDRENQPQHF. The CDR3, as DNA: TGTGCCAGCAGCTTAGCGGAGGACAGAGAGAATCAGCCCCAGCATTTT.

This chain uses TRBV18 with TRBJ2-6; TRBD1 agrees at 8 bases. The V segment lost 5 bases and the J segment 2 bases; nucleotides outside the gene matches: 5. This CDR3 comprises 16 residues. CDR1 and CDR2 from the germline V gene are KGHSH and LQKENI. Written as DNA, the CDR3 is TGTGCCAGCTCAAGAGGGACAGGTGCTGGGGCCAACGTCCTGACTTTC. This encodes CASSRGTGAGANVLTF.

This clone has only a few counts. The chain combines TRBV5-5 with TRBJ2-3; tentative D call: TRBD1 (5 bases). CDR3 length equals 15 residues. CDR1 is SGHKS and CDR2 is YYEKEE in the germline V gene (reference sequence). V gave up 0 bases and J gave up 4 bases, with 12 bases separating them. The CDR3 loop is CASSLVAGYSDTQYF. The CDR3 region has the DNA TGTGCCAGCAGCTTGGTCGCAGGGTATTCAGATACGCAGTATTTT.

The CDR3: CASSLIGEGSNQPQHF. The CDR3 DNA follows: TGTGCCAGCAGCTTGATCGGGGAAGGGAGCAATCAGCCCCAGCATTTT. This rearrangement joins TRBV5-4 to TRBJ1-5; D unresolved. Germline-derived CDR1 and CDR2 are SGHNT and YYREEE (reference sequence). There are 16 residues in the CDR3. The V and J ends lost 1 base and 1 base respectively, with 12 bases between them.

This chain's CDR3 is CASSRDRSSGNTIYF. DNA of the CDR3: TGTGCCAGCAGCAGAGACAGGAGCTCTGGAAACACCATATATTTT. The chain joins TRBV7-2 to TRBJ1-3; tentatively, D is TRBD1 (6 bases). The CDR3 is 15 residues long. V was trimmed by 5 bases and J by 0 bases, leaving 11 bases between them. The germline gives CDR1 SGHTA, CDR2 FQGNSA.

The chain carries TRBV18 and TRBJ1-1, with 7 bases matching TRBD1. Germline values: CDR1 KGHSH, CDR2 LQKENI. The CDR3 length is 16 residues. The V segment lost 3 bases and the J segment 0 bases; nucleotides outside the gene matches: 7. CDR3 region: CASSPRPGQLNTEAFF. Written as DNA, the CDR3 is TGTGCCAGCTCACCTCGACCGGGACAGCTGAACACTGAAGCTTTCTTT.

V gene TRBV7-2 combines with J gene TRBJ2-3; D call uncertain. The V gene's germline CDR1 is SGHTA and CDR2 FQGNSA. The CDR3 has 12 residues. The germline V and J ends were trimmed by 1 base and 13 bases, with 12 bases remaining between them. The CDR3 sequence is CASSLDLGIKYF. DNA for the CDR3: TGTGCCAGCAGCTTAGATCTCGGAATTAAGTATTTT.

This clone was observed a single time. The chain employs TRBV29-1 and TRBJ1-1; a possible D gene is TRBD1 (5 bases). Trimming took off 3 bases at V and 0 bases at J, with 8 bases between the two ends. Germline loops: CDR1 SQVTM, CDR2 ANQGSEA. The CDR3 totals 13 residues. CDR3 DNA sequence: TGCAGCGTTGAGGGGCGGATGAACACTGAAGCTTTCTTT. It codes for CSVEGRMNTEAFF.

This rearrangement joins TRBV30 to TRBJ1-1, with 11 positions matching TRBD1. This CDR3 is 16 amino acids long. The V gene's germline CDR1 is GTSNPN and CDR2 SVGIG (reference sequence). Germline trimming cut 2 bases from V and 1 base from J; bases unmatched to any gene: 6. The CDR3 reads CAWSSRDRGTNTEAFF. The CDR3 nucleotides are TGTGCCTGGAGTTCCCGGGACAGGGGGACGAACACTGAAGCTTTCTTT.

The rearrangement joins TRBV19 to TRBJ1-6, with D uncertain. Germline CDR1 reads LNHDA; CDR2 reads SQIVND (reference sequence). Trimming cost V 5 bases and J 9 bases, with 17 bases left between them. The CDR3 covers 15 residues. The CDR3 is CASSPQFARISPLHF. CDR3 sequence (DNA): TGTGCCAGTAGTCCTCAGTTCGCCCGCATTTCACCCCTCCACTTT. The full variable domain, with the rest looked up from reference TRBV19 and TRBJ1-6, is DGGITQSPKYLFRKEGQNVTLSCEQNLNHDAMYWYRQDPGQGLRLIYYSQIVNDFQKGDIAEGYSVSREKKESFPLTVTSAQKNPTAFYLCASSPQFARISPLHFGNGTRLTVT.

The chain is built from TRBV28 and TRBJ1-4; tentative D call: TRBD1 (6 bases). The germline gives CDR1 MDHEN, CDR2 SYDVKM. The CDR3 sequence is 15 residues long. The V gene lost 3 bases and the J gene lost 8 bases, with 16 bases spanning the gap. The CDR3 DNA is TGTGCCAGCAGTTTCCATACAGGGAGAGGCGAAAAACTGTTTTTT. It codes for CASSFHTGRGEKLFF.